This T cell receptor beta chain derives from a study of post-analysis software for immune sequencing data. Study-wide findings and caveats: Batch-mates among the samples co-clustered strongly by F measure. Patients showed TRBV5-6, TRBV5-1 and TRBV20-1 among roughly 5 TRBV segments more frequent than in controls.

Unique-molecular-identifier-tagged TCR beta cDNA libraries were used. Yield was roughly 0.5 million cDNA molecules from around 1 to 9.1 million T cells. TCRdb processed the PCR reads anew with MiXCR; each CDR3 protein has one entry. The sample shows about 770,000 distinct CDR3 sequences, 46% of them seen only once. This clonotype has more than one count but fewer than ten. Its antigen is undetermined. CDR1 MNHNY and CDR2 SVGAGI come from the germline V gene (reference sequence). The CDR3 loop spans 12 amino acids. Specimen: blood. The rearrangement uses TRBV6-6 and TRBJ2-4; D may be TRBD1 (5 bases). The J call may be incorrect, as the DNA end agrees better with TRBJ2-7. This sequence was found in a girl under 18 with multiple sclerosis. CDR3 bases: TGTGCCAGCAGCCCCGACAGAAACGAGCAGTACTTC. As protein: CASSPDRNEQYF.